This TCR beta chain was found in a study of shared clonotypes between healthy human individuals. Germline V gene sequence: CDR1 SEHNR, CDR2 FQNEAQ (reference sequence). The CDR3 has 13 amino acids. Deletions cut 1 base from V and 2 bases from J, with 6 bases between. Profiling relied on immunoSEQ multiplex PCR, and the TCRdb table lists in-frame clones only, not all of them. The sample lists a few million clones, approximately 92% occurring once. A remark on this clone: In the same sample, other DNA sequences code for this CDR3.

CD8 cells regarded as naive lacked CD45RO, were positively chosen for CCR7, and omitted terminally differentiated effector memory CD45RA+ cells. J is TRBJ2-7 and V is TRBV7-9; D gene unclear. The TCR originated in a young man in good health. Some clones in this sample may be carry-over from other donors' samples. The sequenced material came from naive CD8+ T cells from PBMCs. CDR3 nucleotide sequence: TGTGCCAGCAGCTTAGTAGGCGCCTACGAGCAGTACTTC. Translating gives CASSLVGAYEQYF.